The following is a T cell receptor (beta chain) sequence with its context. Its antigen is not known. The data belong to a study of T cells expressing NK-cell markers. About the research overall: The study drew TCR beta repertoires from sorted CD3+CD56+NKG2C+, CD3+CD56+NKG2C- and CD3+CD56-NKG2C+ T cells. Among the eight sequenced donors, seven tested HCMV-seropositive and one tested seronegative. Study-level points and caveats: About 1.0-8% of CD8+ T cells in about six donors belonged to dominant NKG2C+ clonotypes.

Germline V lookup: CDR1 DFQATT, CDR2 SNEGSKA (reference sequence). The CDR3 is 14 residues long. Generation of TCR beta cDNA was performed by 5'RACE template switching incorporating UMIs. No DNA is given; TCRdb re-called the 5' RACE reads and lists each CDR3 protein once. There are roughly 280,000 distinct CDR3 sequences in the sample, with about 0.4% held by the top ten. This sequence originates from a man between 18 and 35 years old in good health. Sequenced: blood T cells: a sorted CD56 or NKG2C T cell subset, CD4+ or CD8+ T cells, or bulk PBMC T cells (not recorded which). The genes are TRBV20-1 and TRBJ1-2. The CDR3 sequence is CSARVSGALYGYTF.